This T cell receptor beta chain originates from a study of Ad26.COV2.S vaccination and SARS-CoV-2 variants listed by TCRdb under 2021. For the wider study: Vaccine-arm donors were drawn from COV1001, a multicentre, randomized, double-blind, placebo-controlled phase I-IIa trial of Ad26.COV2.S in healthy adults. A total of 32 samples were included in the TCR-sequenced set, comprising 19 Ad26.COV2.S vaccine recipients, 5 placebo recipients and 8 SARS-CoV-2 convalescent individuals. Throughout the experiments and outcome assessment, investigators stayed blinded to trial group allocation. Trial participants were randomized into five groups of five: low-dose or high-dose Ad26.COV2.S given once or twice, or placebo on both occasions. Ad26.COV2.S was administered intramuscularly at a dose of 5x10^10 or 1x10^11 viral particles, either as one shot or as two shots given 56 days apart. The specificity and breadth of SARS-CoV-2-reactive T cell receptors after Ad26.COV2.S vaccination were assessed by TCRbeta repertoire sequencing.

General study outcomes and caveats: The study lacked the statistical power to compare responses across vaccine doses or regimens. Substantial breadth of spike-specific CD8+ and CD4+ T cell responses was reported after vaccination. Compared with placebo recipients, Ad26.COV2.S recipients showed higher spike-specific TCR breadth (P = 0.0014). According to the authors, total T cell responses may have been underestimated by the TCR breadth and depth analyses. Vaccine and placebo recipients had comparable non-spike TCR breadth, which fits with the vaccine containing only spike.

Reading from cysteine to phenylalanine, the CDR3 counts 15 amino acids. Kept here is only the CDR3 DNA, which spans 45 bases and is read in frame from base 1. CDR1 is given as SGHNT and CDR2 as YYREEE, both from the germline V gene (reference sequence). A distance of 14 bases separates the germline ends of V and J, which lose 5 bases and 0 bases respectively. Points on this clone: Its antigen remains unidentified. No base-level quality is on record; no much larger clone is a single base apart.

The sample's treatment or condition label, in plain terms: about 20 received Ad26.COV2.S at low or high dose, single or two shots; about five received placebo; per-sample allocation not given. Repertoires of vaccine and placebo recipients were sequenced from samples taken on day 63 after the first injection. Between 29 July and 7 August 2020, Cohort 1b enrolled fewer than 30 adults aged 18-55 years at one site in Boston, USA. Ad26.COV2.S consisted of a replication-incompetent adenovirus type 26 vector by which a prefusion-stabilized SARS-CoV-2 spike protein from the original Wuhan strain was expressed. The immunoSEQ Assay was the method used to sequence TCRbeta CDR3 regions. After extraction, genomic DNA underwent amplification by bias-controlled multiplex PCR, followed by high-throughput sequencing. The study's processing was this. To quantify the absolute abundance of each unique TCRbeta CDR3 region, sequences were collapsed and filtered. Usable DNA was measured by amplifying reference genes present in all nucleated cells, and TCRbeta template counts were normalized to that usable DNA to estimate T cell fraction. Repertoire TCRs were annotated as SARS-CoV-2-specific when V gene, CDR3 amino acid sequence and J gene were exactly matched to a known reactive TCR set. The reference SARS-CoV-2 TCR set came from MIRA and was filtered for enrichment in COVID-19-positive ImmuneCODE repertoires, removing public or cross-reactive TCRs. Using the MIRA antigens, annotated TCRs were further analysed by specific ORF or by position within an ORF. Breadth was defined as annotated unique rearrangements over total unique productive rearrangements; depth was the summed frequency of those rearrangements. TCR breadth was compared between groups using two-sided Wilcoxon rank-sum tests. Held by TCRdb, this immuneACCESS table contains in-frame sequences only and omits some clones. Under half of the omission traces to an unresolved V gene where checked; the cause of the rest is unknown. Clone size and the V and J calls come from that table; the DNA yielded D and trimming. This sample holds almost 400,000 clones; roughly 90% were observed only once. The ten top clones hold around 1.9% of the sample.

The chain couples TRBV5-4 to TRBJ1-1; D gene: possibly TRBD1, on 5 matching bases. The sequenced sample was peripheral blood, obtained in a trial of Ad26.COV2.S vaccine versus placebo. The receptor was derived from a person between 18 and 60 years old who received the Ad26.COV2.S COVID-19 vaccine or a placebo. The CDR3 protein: CASRAPGRLNTEAFF. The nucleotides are TGTGCCAGCAGGGCTCCGGGACGTCTGAACACTGAAGCTTTCTTT.